This T cell receptor (beta chain) derives from a study of PD-1 blockade in mismatch repair-deficient tumors. Repertoires were generated with immunoSEQ multiplex PCR, while TCRdb's copy carries only in-frame clones and drops some. The table lists approximately 15,000 clones, approximately 82% of them singletons. Every patient had mismatch repair deficiency by PCR or immunohistochemistry. TCR sequencing covered a few patients who responded to pembrolizumab. Trimming stripped 5 bases from V and 8 bases from J, with 15 bases between. CDR1 and CDR2 from the germline V gene are WSHSY and SAAADI. The CDR3 length is 13 residues. Findings and limits, study-wide: Rapid post-treatment expansion, then contraction, generally preceding radiologic response, marked tumor-resident clones.

Details on this clone: What it recognizes is unknown.

The source material was PBMCs, sampled about 15 weeks after starting pembrolizumab. The sequence was obtained from an adult with mismatch repair-deficient cancer. The rearrangement joins TRBV10-2 to TRBJ1-2; tentatively, D is TRBD1 (6 bases). CDR3 sequence reads: CASSRRTVGGYTF. The CDR3 nucleotides read TGCGCCAGCAGTCGCCGGACAGTGGGGGGCTACACCTTC.